The next 19 T cell receptor beta chains were all read from a single sample in a study of blood T cell repertoires in COVID-19. The assay was immunoSEQ multiplex PCR, and TCRdb's table has in-frame clones only and misses some. The sample has roughly 100,000 clones, approximately 91% seen once. What was sequenced was peripheral blood. The receptor source for this set is a woman in her 70s with acute or convalescent COVID-19.

The chain employs TRBV5-4 and TRBJ1-1; D is ambiguous. The V gene lost 0 bases and the J gene lost 8 bases, with 5 bases spanning the gap. Germline V gene lookup returns CDR1 SGHNT and CDR2 YYREEE (reference sequence). The length of the CDR3 is 11 residues. The CDR3 DNA reads TGTGCCAGCAGCTTGGAACAGGAAGCTTTCTTT. It encodes CASSLEQEAFF.

The rearrangement uses TRBV7-9 and TRBJ1-6; 7 nucleotides align to TRBD1. Trimming took 7 bases from V and 7 from J; bases not matched to a gene: 10. This CDR3 is built from 15 residues. Germline loops: CDR1 SEHNR, CDR2 FQNEAQ (reference sequence). For the CDR3, the DNA is TGTGCCAGCACCAAAATACAGGGGTGGAATTCACCCCTCCACTTT. It translates to CASTKIQGWNSPLHF.

The V gene is TRBV10-3, the J gene TRBJ1-6; D not certain. Looked up from germline, CDR1 is ENHRY and CDR2 is SYGVKD. V dropped 0 bases and J dropped 5 bases, with 8 bases sitting between them. The CDR3 extends over 15 amino acids. For the CDR3, the DNA is TGTGCCATCAGTGAGTCCAGCGGGAATAATTCACCCCTCCACTTT. Amino acid sequence: CAISESSGNNSPLHF.

The V and J genes are TRBV5-1 and TRBJ2-1, with no clear D. Per germline, CDR1 SGHRS and CDR2 YFSETQ. CDR3 length equals 11 residues. The V end lost 1 base, the J end lost 7 bases, and 3 bases lay between the germline ends. The CDR3 is CASSLSNEQFF. In DNA, the CDR3 is TGCGCCAGCAGCTTGTCGAATGAGCAGTTCTTC.

The chain links TRBV24-1 to TRBJ1-2; maybe TRBD1 (6 bases). The V and J ends lost 3 bases and 5 bases respectively, with 15 bases between them. CDR3 length: 15 residues. Germline CDR1 reads KGHDR; CDR2 reads SFDVKD. The CDR3 nucleotides read TGTGCCACCAGTGATACAGGGCGCCCCTCTTATGGCTACACCTTC. It is translated as CATSDTGRPSYGYTF.

The chain recombines TRBV28 with TRBJ1-1; 7 positions match TRBD1. After removal of 1 base from V and 11 bases from J, the junction contained 4 bases not matched to a gene. Germline CDR1 and CDR2: MDHEN and SYDVKM. The CDR3 consists of 12 residues. As DNA, the CDR3 is TGTGCCAGCAGTTTATCGGGCAGGGGGGCTTTCTTT. Its translation is CASSLSGRGAFF.

The genes are TRBV7-6 and TRBJ1-6; D remains ambiguous. Per the germline V gene, CDR1 is SGHVS and CDR2 is FNYEAQ. This CDR3 is built from 16 residues. The V gene lost 1 base and the J gene lost 0 bases, with 7 bases spanning the gap. The CDR3 sequence: CASSLGAGSYNSPLHF. For the CDR3, the DNA is TGTGCCAGCAGCTTAGGGGCAGGCTCCTATAATTCACCCCTCCACTTT.

V gene TRBV2 combines with J gene TRBJ2-7; 9 nucleotides align to TRBD1. V shed 4 bases, J shed 2 bases, and the junction held 3 bases outside the gene matches. This CDR3 spans 14 amino acids. The germline V gene encodes CDR1 SNHLY and CDR2 FYNNEI. CDR3 residues: CASSVDRGTYEQYF. In DNA, the CDR3 is TGTGCCAGCAGTGTGGACAGGGGAACCTACGAGCAGTACTTC.

This chain's CDR3 is CASSLSNPGAGNEQFF. DNA for the CDR3: TGTGCCAGCAGTTTATCGAACCCCGGAGCGGGAAATGAGCAGTTCTTC. The V call is TRBV27, the J call TRBJ2-1; 7 bases line up with TRBD2. V shed 0 bases, J shed 7 bases, and the junction held 9 bases outside the gene matches. Germline-derived CDR1 and CDR2 are MNHEY and SMNVEV (reference sequence). The CDR3 loop spans 16 amino acids.

V gene TRBV28 combines with J gene TRBJ1-1, with D possibly matching TRBD1 (6 bases). V was trimmed by 5 bases and J by 8 bases, leaving 18 bases between them. There are 14 residues in the CDR3. Germline CDR1 is MDHEN and CDR2 is SYDVKM. The CDR3 region has the DNA TGTGCCAGCAGTCCCCTTACGGGGGGCCAAGAAGCTTTCTTT. Protein product: CASSPLTGGQEAFF.

The chain links TRBV3-1 (or the pseudogene TRBV3-2) to TRBJ2-6, with no clear D. Trimming shortened V by 4 bases and J by 2 bases, and 12 bases separated the two germline ends. CDR3 length: 16 residues. Germline V gene data show CDR1 as LGHDT and CDR2 as YNNKEL (reference sequence). The CDR3 region has the DNA TGTGCCAGCAGCCCCCTCGCGGTTCCTGGGGCCAACGTCCTGACTTTC. Translating it yields CASSPLAVPGANVLTF.

The V and J genes are TRBV28 and TRBJ1-3; tentatively, D is TRBD1 (5 bases). The V end lost 3 bases, the J end lost 0 bases, and 15 bases lay between the germline ends. The CDR3 has 17 residues. Looked up from germline, CDR1 is MDHEN and CDR2 is SYDVKM. CDR3 loop: CASSFRTGSPSGNTIYF. CDR3 DNA sequence: TGTGCCAGCAGTTTTCGCACAGGCTCCCCCTCTGGAAACACCATATATTTT.

The V call is TRBV4-2, the J call TRBJ1-3; D not resolved. The V end was cut by 6 bases, the J end by 6 bases, with 12 bases between. The CDR3 runs to 13 residues. CDR1 and CDR2 (germline): LGHNA, YNFKEQ. CDR3 loop: CASRAAGVNTIYF. CDR3 nucleotide sequence: TGTGCCAGCAGGGCGGCCGGTGTAAACACCATATATTTT.

The gene calls are TRBV5-4 and TRBJ2-3, with a weak D call TRBD1 (6 bases). Per germline, CDR1 SGHNT and CDR2 YYREEE (reference sequence). The CDR3 totals 15 residues. V lost 0 bases, J lost 0 bases, and 8 bases lay in between. In DNA form, the CDR3 reads TGTGCCAGCAGCTTGGGGACAGTCAGCACAGATACGCAGTATTTT. This encodes CASSLGTVSTDTQYF.

The V and J genes are TRBV19 and TRBJ1-4, with TRBD1 matching 7 bases. The J segment lost 3 bases and the V segment lost 0 bases, leaving 13 bases of the junction unmatched. This CDR3 contains 19 residues. Germline CDR1 and CDR2: LNHDA and SQIVND (reference sequence). The CDR3 sequence is CASSIDLFEGAASNEKLFF. The DNA for the CDR3 is TGTGCCAGTAGTATAGATCTATTTGAGGGGGCTGCGTCTAATGAAAAACTGTTTTTT.

The chain employs TRBV9 and TRBJ2-7, with D unresolved. The V gene's germline CDR1 is SGDLS and CDR2 YYNGEE. The CDR3 contains 11 residues. V was pared by 0 bases and J by 4 bases, with 2 bases between. The CDR3 DNA follows: TGTGCCAGCAGCGTAGCATACGAGCAGTACTTC. Protein product: CASSVAYEQYF.

The V call is TRBV5-1, the J call TRBJ2-1; perhaps TRBD2 as D (6 bases). Germline CDR1 reads SGHRS; CDR2 reads YFSETQ. CDR3 length equals 15 residues. V lost 4 bases to trimming and J lost 6 bases, with 17 bases between them. The CDR3 here is CASSRGAGLSNEQFF. The CDR3 region has the DNA TGCGCCAGCAGCAGGGGTGCGGGACTCTCCAATGAGCAGTTCTTC.

The chain recombines TRBV5-1 with TRBJ2-1; 11 nucleotides match TRBD2. Germline trimming cut 4 bases from V and 2 bases from J; bases unmatched to any gene: 5. This CDR3 contains 16 residues. CDR1 and CDR2 (germline): SGHRS, YFSETQ. The CDR3 DNA reads TGCGCCAGCAGCCCAGGGACTAGCGGTACCTACAATGAGCAGTTCTTC. It specifies CASSPGTSGTYNEQFF.

V and J are TRBV19 and TRBJ2-1, with 10 positions matching TRBD2. Trimming removed 6 bases from V and 6 bases from J; junction bases left unmatched: 11. Germline values: CDR1 LNHDA, CDR2 SQIVND (reference sequence). This CDR3 spans 16 amino acids. The CDR3 nucleotides read TGTGCCAGTAGCCCCCTCAGCGGGGGGGCTATCAATGAGCAGTTCTTC. As protein: CASSPLSGGAINEQFF.